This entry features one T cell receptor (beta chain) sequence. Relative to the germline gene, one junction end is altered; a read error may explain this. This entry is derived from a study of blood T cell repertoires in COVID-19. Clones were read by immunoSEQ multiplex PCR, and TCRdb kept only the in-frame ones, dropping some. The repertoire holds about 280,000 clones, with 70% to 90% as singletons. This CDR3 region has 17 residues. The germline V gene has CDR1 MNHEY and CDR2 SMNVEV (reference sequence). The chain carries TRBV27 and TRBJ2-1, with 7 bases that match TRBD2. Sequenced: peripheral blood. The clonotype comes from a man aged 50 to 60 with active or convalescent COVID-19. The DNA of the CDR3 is TGTGCCAGCAGTCTATCCTTAAGAACTAGCGCTAACAATGAGCAGTTCTTC. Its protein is CASSLSLRTSANNEQFF.